The 12 T cell receptor beta chains in this list originate from one sample, sequenced in a study of Graves' ophthalmopathy and Graves' hyperthyroidism (dated by TCRdb to between 2018 and 2020). The sequencing machine was an Illumina HiSeq 2000. For repertoire sequencing, the TCR beta CDR3 regions were amplified from RNA transcripts. The first round was an RT-PCR using HTBI primers with the Qiagen OneStep RT-PCR kit, and this first round was followed by a second-round multiplex PCR, then size selection and purification. Using fastp at Q25 and MiXCR, TCRdb reprocessed the public reads and kept productive beta chains. Each CDR3 protein gets just one entry, which takes the most common genes and DNA from the rows behind it. The sample table lists 350,000 to 450,000 distinct CDR3 sequences, 20% to 25% of them with a count of one. 3% of the sample comes from the top ten. Sequencing was carried out using peripheral blood. Every receptor here comes from a woman under 30 with stable Graves' hyperthyroidism. Donor details come from another sample of the same person, matched by shared clones.

With respect to this clonotype: This clone may be a read error of a much larger clone one base away. The chain has TRBV7-2 and TRBJ2-5, with D possibly TRBD2 on 5 matching bases. The ends were cut back, 7 bases at V and 10 bases at J, with 19 bases in the middle. CDR3 size: 13 residues. Per the germline V gene, CDR1 is SGHTA and CDR2 is FQGNSA. The CDR3 here is CASTRGSVQIQYF. The CDR3 DNA follows: TGTGCCAGCACCCGAGGGTCGGTACAGATCCAGTACTTC.

This clonotype was found many times. The chain is built from TRBV15 and TRBJ2-7, with TRBD2 identical over 7 bases. CDR1 and CDR2 from the germline V gene are LNHNV and YYDKDF (reference sequence). There are 16 residues in the CDR3. The V gene end was trimmed by 1 base and the J gene end by 2 bases; junction bases not matched to a gene: 8. In DNA, the CDR3 is TGTGCCACCAGCAGAGTTCGGGGGGTAAATACCTACGAGCAGTACTTC. Its protein is CATSRVRGVNTYEQYF.

This clonotype was seen a handful of times. A read error may be the cause here, since a much bigger clone is one base away. The chain links TRBV6-1 to TRBJ2-2; TRBD2 might be the D (5 bases). The CDR3 runs to 14 residues. Germline V lookup: CDR1 MNHNS, CDR2 SASEGT. CDR3 loop: CASSPQLGTGELCF. The CDR3 nucleotides are TGTGCCAGCAGTCCCCAACTCGGAACCGGGGAGCTGTGTTTT.

The chain recombines TRBV6-5 with TRBJ1-1; D possibly corresponds to TRBD1 (6 bases). Germline CDR1 and CDR2: MNHEY and SVGAGI. V shed 4 bases and J shed 8 bases, with 11 bases lying between them. The CDR3 contains 12 residues. CDR3: CASSLTQGEAFF. DNA for the CDR3: TGTGCCAGCAGTTTAACTCAGGGGGAAGCTTTCTTT.

This clonotype came up many times. The gene calls are TRBV5-1 and TRBJ1-2; 7 bases line up with TRBD1. The V gene end was trimmed by 4 bases and the J gene end by 8 bases; junction bases not matched to a gene: 8. Germline V gene lookup returns CDR1 SGHRS and CDR2 YFSETQ. This CDR3 is built from 13 residues. The CDR3 protein is CASSPMTGIGYTF. The CDR3 region has the DNA TGCGCCAGCAGCCCGATGACAGGGATCGGCTACACCTTC. Based on the CDR3 plus reference TRBV5-1 and TRBJ1-2, the full variable domain is KAGVTQTPRYLIKTRGQQVTLSCSPISGHRSVSWYQQTPGQGLQFLFEYFSETQRNKGNFPGRFSGRQFSNSRSEMNVSTLELGDSALYLCASSPMTGIGYTFGSGTRLTVV.

This clonotype was picked up many times. The V gene is TRBV18, the J gene TRBJ2-5, with TRBD2 matching 10 bases. The CDR3 is 16 amino acids. V shed 3 bases, J shed 5 bases, and the junction held 9 bases outside the gene matches. The V gene's germline CDR1 is KGHSH and CDR2 LQKENI. The CDR3 loop is CASSPPSGRALETQYF. DNA for the CDR3: TGTGCCAGCTCACCGCCCAGCGGGAGGGCCTTGGAGACCCAGTACTTC.

This clonotype was counted many times. The J gene is TRBJ2-5, the V gene TRBV27; D perhaps matches TRBD2 (6 bases). V gave up 6 bases and J gave up 4 bases, with 12 bases separating them. The CDR3 is 13 amino acids. Germline V gene sequence: CDR1 MNHEY, CDR2 SMNVEV (reference sequence). CDR3 amino acids: CASSPGALETQYF. In DNA, the CDR3 is TGTGCCAGCAGCCCGGGAGCCCTAGAGACCCAGTACTTC.

The genes are TRBV30 and TRBJ1-6; D may be TRBD1 (5 bases). The CDR3 has 12 amino acids. V dropped 5 bases and J dropped 4 bases, with 6 bases sitting between them. CDR1 is GTSNPN, CDR2 SVGIG, per germline (reference sequence). CDR3 amino acids: CAWDRYNSPLHF. The CDR3 DNA reads as TGTGCCTGGGACAGATATAATTCACCCCTCCACTTT.

This clonotype was recorded many times. The gene calls are TRBV27 and TRBJ1-5; 7 bases line up with TRBD1. This CDR3 spans 13 amino acids. Germline V lookup: CDR1 MNHEY, CDR2 SMNVEV (reference sequence). V lost 6 bases, J lost 5 bases, and 4 bases stayed unmatched. The CDR3 loop is CASSHRGDQPQHF. CDR3 in DNA: TGTGCCAGCAGCCACAGGGGTGATCAGCCCCAGCATTTT.

The sample holds many counts of this clonotype. This chain joins TRBV6-5 and TRBJ1-2; D is unresolved. The V gene lost 6 bases and the J gene lost 5 bases, with 10 bases spanning the gap. The germline V gene encodes CDR1 MNHEY and CDR2 SVGAGI. This CDR3 contains 12 residues. CDR3 bases: TGTGCCAGCAGATCGGCGGGGTATGGCTACACCTTC. The encoded protein is CASRSAGYGYTF.

About this clonotype: Given a much more abundant clone one base away, this may be a read error. V gene TRBV6-5 combines with J gene TRBJ1-6, with TRBD1 matching over 9 bases. This CDR3 has 16 amino acids. Germline CDR1 MNHEY, CDR2 SVGAGI. CDR3 in amino acids: CASSYGTGMGNSHLHF. The CDR3, as DNA: TGTGCCAGCAGTTACGGGACAGGGATGGGTAATTCACACCTCCACTTT.

Ten or more counts support this clonotype. The rearrangement uses TRBV7-9 and TRBJ2-7; D is undetermined. Germline V lookup: CDR1 SEHNR, CDR2 FQNEAQ (reference sequence). Trimming cost V 10 bases and J 5 bases, with 12 bases left between them. The CDR3 loop spans 11 amino acids. CDR3 sequence reads: CAIRRSDEQYF. CDR3 DNA: TGTGCCATACGTAGGAGTGACGAGCAGTACTTC.